This T cell receptor beta chain was recovered during a study of blood T cell repertoires in COVID-19. Study details: COVID-19 samples from acute and convalescent phases originated in the United States, Italy and Spain. Sample material is recorded as cDNA or gDNA derived from T cells, B-cell-depleted T cells, or PBMCs.

The participants were between roughly 18 and 89 years old and came from 24 US areas. Cohort assignment relied on participant-reported clinical history. Using immunoSEQ multiplex PCR, the repertoire was profiled, and TCRdb retains in-frame clones only, with some absent. The data contain under 300,000 clones, 90% to 95% of them singletons. The receptor's source is a human donor in a cohort exposed to, infected with or recovered from COVID-19 (not recorded which). The donor label of this sample is uncertain. What was sequenced was PBMCs or T cells enriched from blood (not recorded which).

The CDR3 DNA reads TGTGCCATCAGTACCACCGGGACAGGGCATTACGAGCAGTACTTC. Its protein is CAISTTGTGHYEQYF. This chain links TRBV10-3 with TRBJ2-7, with 9 bases aligning to TRBD1. CDR3 length equals 15 residues. In germline, CDR1 is ENHRY, CDR2 SYGVKD. Losses at the gene ends were 5 bases for V and 4 bases for J; bases not matched to a gene: 9.